This T cell receptor (beta chain) derives from a study of shared clonotypes between healthy human individuals. Study details: A couple of female and a few male donors aged 18 to 49 were enrolled.

V was shortened by 1 base and J by 7 bases, with 18 bases between the two germline ends. This CDR3 spans 17 amino acids. The germline V gene encodes CDR1 SGHDT and CDR2 YYEEEE. This clone was counted once. Its antigen is undetermined. Assay used: immunoSEQ multiplex PCR; TCRdb lists only in-frame clones, some missing. The table shows 950,000 to 1,300,000 clones, with around 76% occurring only once. Notes on the study in general: Clonotype sharing across a few donors was observed for 5% to 6.5% of naive CD4 clonotypes. Relative to their counterparts shared across all four donors, non-shared clonotypes exhibited diminished generation probabilities.

The sequencing sample was made of memory CD4+ T cells sorted from blood. Indicated subset: CD45RA-negative fraction. The chain couples TRBV5-6 to TRBJ1-6; D remains ambiguous. This clonotype was obtained from a man between 18 and 29 years old in good health. The CDR3 loop reads CASSLTVVSGGNSPLHF. The CDR3, as DNA: TGTGCCAGCAGCTTGACCGTTGTTTCCGGAGGGAATTCACCCCTCCACTTT.